Below, 30 T cell receptor beta chains from the same sample are listed, as sequenced in a study of blood T cells in healthy people across ages. Alongside a J-beta primer mix, a sample-barcoded 5' primer served in a second PCR lasting about 7 to 11 cycles. TCRdb recomputed calls from the 5' RACE reads with MiXCR, one row per CDR3 protein. The table has under 850,000 distinct CDR3 sequences, roughly 35% seen once. Sequencing was done on a sample of blood. The source is a man younger than 30 in good health.

A note on this clonotype: A read error is possible here, since a much larger clone lies one base away. The chain is built from TRBV12-3 or TRBV12-4 and TRBJ1-2, with unresolved D. The V gene lost 6 bases and the J gene lost 6 bases, with 11 bases spanning the gap. CDR3 size: 12 residues. The CDR3 region is CASRSLGHGYTF. In DNA, the CDR3 is TGTGCCAGCAGGTCTTTAGGCCATGGCTACACCTTC.

This chain uses TRBV4-1 with TRBJ1-4, with a tentative D call TRBD1 (6 bases). The CDR3 runs 13 residues. Trimming removed 6 bases from V and 8 bases from J, with 13 bases in between. In germline, CDR1 is MGHRA, CDR2 YSYEKL. CDR3 amino acids: CASSGTGNEKLFF. For the CDR3, the DNA is TGCGCCAGCAGTGGAACAGGGAACGAAAAACTGTTTTTT.

The chain has TRBV12-3 or TRBV12-4 and TRBJ1-4; TRBD1 aligns across 9 bases. Losses at the gene ends were 3 bases for V and 4 bases for J; bases not matched to a gene: 12. The CDR3 consists of 18 residues. The CDR3 loop reads CASSFGGTGREVNEKLFF. The CDR3 bases are TGTGCCAGCAGTTTCGGGGGGACAGGGAGGGAGGTTAATGAAAAACTGTTTTTT.

V gene TRBV20-1 combines with J gene TRBJ1-3; D call uncertain. CDR1 DFQATT and CDR2 SNEGSKA come from the germline V gene (reference sequence). V was clipped by 0 bases and J by 4 bases, with 4 bases between them. This CDR3 has 12 amino acids. CDR3 nucleotide sequence: TGCAGTGCTAGAGATATGGGAAACACCATATATTTT. This gives the protein CSARDMGNTIYF.

The chain carries TRBV11-2 and TRBJ1-2; D not resolved. This CDR3 contains 13 residues. Trimming stripped 2 bases from V and 8 bases from J, with 12 bases between. Germline CDR1 reads SGHAT; CDR2 reads FQNNGV. The CDR3 DNA reads as TGTGCCAGCAGCTTATACCAGATTGTAGGCTACACCTTC. It translates to CASSLYQIVGYTF.

Turning to this clonotype: This could be a read error, since a much larger clone is one nucleotide away. This chain uses TRBV7-9 with TRBJ1-2; maybe TRBD1 (6 bases). Germline V gene sequence: CDR1 SEHNR, CDR2 FQNEAQ (reference sequence). This CDR3 has 13 residues. The V end lost 5 bases, the J end lost 8 bases, and 15 bases lay between the germline ends. CDR3 amino acids: CASSADSNAGYTF. As DNA, the CDR3 is TGTGCCAGCAGCGCGGACAGTAACGCGGGCTACACCTTC. The full variable domain, with the rest looked up from reference TRBV7-9 and TRBJ1-2, is DTGVSQNPRHKITKRGQNVTFRCDPISEHNRLYWYRQTLGQGPEFLTYFQNEAQLEKSRLLSDRFSAERPKGSFSTLEIQRTEQGDSAMYLCASSADSNAGYTFGSGTRLTVV.

The CDR3 DNA follows: TGCGCCAGCAGCCTTTTCGGGGACCAAGAGACCCAGTACTTC. Its translation is CASSLFGDQETQYF. The genes are TRBV4-1 and TRBJ2-5; possibly TRBD2 for D (5 bases). From germline, CDR1 is MGHRA and CDR2 YSYEKL. The CDR3 sequence is 14 residues long. Trimming pared 4 bases from V and 0 bases from J, leaving 9 bases between.

The chain employs TRBV9 and TRBJ1-5; D is perhaps TRBD1 (6 bases). CDR1 SGDLS and CDR2 YYNGEE come from the germline V gene. The CDR3 is 14 residues long. V dropped 0 bases and J dropped 8 bases, with 12 bases sitting between them. The DNA for the CDR3 is TGTGCCAGCAGCGTAGGTGGGGGCAGGGAGCCCCAGCATTTT. Protein product: CASSVGGGREPQHF.

This clonotype was recorded a few times. V and J are TRBV21-1 and TRBJ2-2. TRBV21-1 represents a pseudogene. The CDR3 totals 17 residues. The CDR3 sequence is CASSKVPSGLSTGELFF. The CDR3 nucleotides are TGTGCCAGCAGCAAAGTGCCCTCTGGCCTGAGCACCGGGGAGCTGTTTTTT.

This clonotype was seen a handful of times. This chain connects TRBV6-1 to TRBJ2-1; tentative D call: TRBD1 (6 bases). The CDR3 length is 18 residues. Deletions cut 1 base from V and 10 bases from J, with 26 bases between. CDR1 MNHNS and CDR2 SASEGT come from the germline V gene. The DNA of the CDR3 is TGTGCCAGCAGTGAAGACGGGTGGGGGACACCCGGATTCAGGGAGCAGTTCTTC. Protein sequence: CASSEDGWGTPGFREQFF.

This clonotype has a count of ten or more. The chain carries TRBV12-3 or TRBV12-4 and TRBJ1-4; no clear D. The CDR3 is made up of 15 amino acids. Trimming took 0 bases from V and 5 from J, leaving 10 bases between them. CDR3 protein: CASSLASSGNEKLFF. As DNA, the CDR3 is TGTGCCAGCAGTTTAGCGAGTTCGGGGAATGAAAAACTGTTTTTT.

This clonotype turned up a few times. The rearrangement uses TRBV20-1 and TRBJ2-3; tentative D call: TRBD2 (5 bases). V was shortened by 6 bases and J by 4 bases, with 17 bases between the two germline ends. The germline CDR1 and CDR2 sequences are DFQATT and SNEGSKA (reference sequence). The CDR3 is 14 amino acids. CDR3 protein: CSADWRALADTQYF. Written as DNA, the CDR3 is TGCAGTGCCGACTGGCGGGCACTTGCAGATACGCAGTATTTT.

This clonotype has at least ten counts. CDR3 protein: CASSQDPGLGETQYF. CDR3 DNA sequence: TGTGCCAGCAGCCAAGATCCTGGACTGGGGGAGACCCAGTACTTC. V and J are TRBV4-2 and TRBJ2-5, with D perhaps TRBD2 (5 bases). CDR1 and CDR2 (germline): LGHNA, YNFKEQ. V lost 0 bases to trimming and J lost 5 bases, with 13 bases between them. This CDR3 has 15 residues.

The chain joins TRBV29-1 to TRBJ2-3; 10 bases map to TRBD2. The CDR3 length is 15 residues. V dropped 6 bases and J dropped 2; count of bases not matched to a gene: 8. Germline assignment: CDR1 SQVTM and CDR2 ANQGSEA. CDR3 nucleotides: TGCAGCGTGAGGACTAGCGGAGTAACCACAGATACGCAGTATTTT. Translating gives CSVRTSGVTTDTQYF.

This clonotype has just a few counts. The chain couples TRBV12-3 or TRBV12-4 to TRBJ1-4; 7 nucleotides line up with TRBD1. Losses at the gene ends were 4 bases for V and 6 bases for J; bases not matched to a gene: 5. CDR3 size: 14 residues. CDR3 sequence reads: CASSSDRPDEKLFF. The DNA of the CDR3 is TGTGCCAGCAGTTCGGACAGGCCGGATGAAAAACTGTTTTTT.

The chain is built from TRBV7-9 and TRBJ1-6, with D possibly matching TRBD1 (6 bases). Trimming took off 3 bases at V and 7 bases at J, with 10 bases between the two ends. This CDR3 is built from 14 residues. In germline, CDR1 is SEHNR, CDR2 FQNEAQ (reference sequence). The CDR3 sequence: CASSFEGGNSPLHF. The CDR3 coding sequence is TGTGCCAGCAGCTTTGAGGGGGGAAATTCACCCCTCCACTTT.

This clonotype has just a few counts. This chain uses TRBV12-3 or TRBV12-4 with TRBJ2-5; D is perhaps TRBD1 (5 bases). Trimming took 5 bases from V and 5 from J, leaving 21 bases between them. This CDR3 is built from 16 residues. The CDR3, as DNA: TGTGCCAGCAGTCTTACAAAGCAGGGCGCAGGGGAGACCCAGTACTTC. The encoded protein is CASSLTKQGAGETQYF.

This clonotype was found a few times. The chain joins TRBV29-1 to TRBJ2-5; D is uncertain. CDR1 is SQVTM, CDR2 ANQGSEA, per germline. The CDR3 extends over 12 amino acids. V gave up 2 bases and J gave up 9 bases, with 13 bases separating them. In DNA, the CDR3 is TGCAGCGTTGAATTGGGATCGACGCCCCAGTACTTC. It is translated as CSVELGSTPQYF.

This clonotype was observed a handful of times. CDR3 amino acids: CSARSGHLNTEAFF. The CDR3 DNA sequence: TGCAGTGCTAGATCGGGACACCTCAACACTGAAGCTTTCTTT. V gene TRBV20-1 combines with J gene TRBJ1-1, with D perhaps TRBD1 (6 bases). Per the germline V gene, CDR1 is DFQATT and CDR2 is SNEGSKA (reference sequence). The V and J ends lost 2 bases and 2 bases respectively, with 12 bases between them. CDR3 size: 14 residues.

The chain combines TRBV29-1 with TRBJ2-7; no firm D call. Germline loops: CDR1 SQVTM, CDR2 ANQGSEA. The CDR3 spans 12 residues. Trimming shortened V by 4 bases and J by 7 bases, and 14 bases separated the two germline ends. As DNA, the CDR3 is TGCAGCGTTGTGACGGTTTACAATGAGCAGTACTTC. The encoded protein is CSVVTVYNEQYF.

V and J are TRBV12-3 or TRBV12-4 and TRBJ1-2; 12 bases match TRBD1. J was trimmed by 6 bases and V by 7 bases; bases with no gene match: 9. The CDR3 totals 15 residues. CDR3 sequence: CASTPSGQGADGYTF. The DNA of the CDR3 is TGTGCCAGCACACCCTCGGGACAGGGGGCAGATGGCTACACCTTC.

The J gene is TRBJ2-1, the V gene TRBV15; maybe TRBD2 (5 bases). The ends were cut back, 2 bases at V and 7 bases at J, with 12 bases in the middle. This CDR3 contains 14 residues. CDR1 is LNHNV and CDR2 is YYDKDF in the germline V gene (reference sequence). The CDR3 loop is CATSRIDYGNEQFF. Written as DNA, the CDR3 is TGTGCCACCAGCAGAATTGACTACGGGAATGAGCAGTTCTTC.

This clonotype has more than one count but fewer than ten. The rearrangement links TRBV7-8 to TRBJ1-2, with D possibly being TRBD1 (6 bases). Germline values: CDR1 SGHVS, CDR2 FQNEAQ. V dropped 5 bases and J dropped 11 bases, with 12 bases sitting between them. The CDR3 has 11 amino acids. CDR3 sequence reads: CASSNNRDYTF. In DNA, the CDR3 is TGTGCCAGCAGCAATAACAGGGATTACACCTTC.

The CDR3 DNA reads as TGTGCCAGCAGCTTCCACGGGGGTGGAGGCGAGCAGTACTTC. This encodes CASSFHGGGGEQYF. J is TRBJ2-7 and V is TRBV11-2, with TRBD2 as a possible D gene (6 bases). The CDR3 consists of 14 residues. Germline V lookup: CDR1 SGHAT, CDR2 FQNNGV. V gave up 3 bases and J gave up 6 bases, with 15 bases separating them.

The chain is built from TRBV18 and TRBJ2-5, with TRBD1 as a possible D gene (6 bases). CDR3 size: 15 residues. Germline CDR1 reads KGHSH; CDR2 reads LQKENI. V dropped 6 bases and J dropped 0 bases, with 14 bases sitting between them. CDR3 region: CASSANQGYQETQYF. CDR3 nucleotides: TGTGCCAGCTCCGCCAACCAGGGGTACCAAGAGACCCAGTACTTC.

This clonotype was observed at least ten times. This rearrangement joins TRBV4-3 to TRBJ2-1, with 7 bases identical to TRBD2. The CDR3 covers 15 residues. Trimming cost V 0 bases and J 6 bases; bases outside gene matches: 5. Germline V gene sequence: CDR1 LGHNA, CDR2 YSLEER. In DNA, the CDR3 is TGCGCCAGCAGCCAAGAAAGCGGGACCTCCAATGAGCAGTTCTTC. It translates to CASSQESGTSNEQFF.

V and J are TRBV25-1 and TRBJ1-1; D possibly corresponds to TRBD1 (6 bases). The CDR3 spans 14 residues. The germline V gene has CDR1 MGHDK and CDR2 SYGVNS. V was clipped by 5 bases and J by 5 bases, with 15 bases between them. CDR3 region: CASSPNLGGTEAFF. The CDR3 bases are TGTGCCAGCAGTCCCAACCTAGGGGGGACTGAAGCTTTCTTT.

The rearrangement links TRBV12-3 or TRBV12-4 to TRBJ1-2, with D possibly being TRBD1 (6 bases). The V gene lost 2 bases and the J gene lost 5 bases, with 15 bases spanning the gap. The CDR3 extends over 15 amino acids. The CDR3 sequence is CASSLSLGAGYGYTF. CDR3 nucleotide sequence: TGTGCCAGCAGTTTAAGTTTGGGGGCAGGGTATGGCTACACCTTC.

On this clonotype: A much more abundant neighbour one base away suggests this may be a read error. The chain joins TRBV25-1 to TRBJ2-4, with 7 bases lining up with TRBD2. The J call may be faulty, since TRBJ2-5 better matches the DNA end. This CDR3 has 14 residues. Germline lookup yields CDR1 MGHDK and CDR2 SYGVNS. The CDR3 is CAGSGGGFQETQYF. CDR3 nucleotides: TGTGCCGGCAGTGGCGGGGGATTTCAAGAGACCCAGTACTTC.

At least ten counts were recorded for this clonotype. In nucleotides, the CDR3 is TGTGCCAGCAGCTTAGGAGGATCGTCCTCCTACGAGCAGTACTTC. This translates into CASSLGGSSSYEQYF. This chain joins TRBV7-2 and TRBJ2-7; D is undetermined. The CDR3 length is 15 residues. Germline V CDR1 and CDR2: SGHTA, FQGNSA. V lost 1 base to trimming and J lost 0 bases, with 10 bases between them. The whole variable domain, filled in from reference TRBV7-2 and TRBJ2-7, reads GAGVSQSPSNKVTEKGKDVELRCDPISGHTALYWYRQSLGQGLEFLIYFQGNSAPDKSGLPSDRFSAERTGGSVSTLTIQRTQQEDSAVYLCASSLGGSSSYEQYFGPGTRLTVT.